The clone carrying this T cell receptor (beta chain) is medium-sized. The data were taken from a study of patients and donors after allogeneic stem cell transplantation. Trimming removed 6 bases at V and 0 bases at J, with 14 bases between. The CDR3 has 16 residues. TCRdb called the RT-PCR reads again in MiXCR, with one record for every CDR3 protein. The sample includes 9,000 to 10,000 distinct CDR3 sequences, roughly 5.8% seen only once; the top ten take roughly a quarter. Sequences were obtained from blood, either unsorted or a sorted T cell fraction (not recorded which). This receptor was obtained from a human donor who was either an allogeneic HSCT recipient or a stem cell or donor lymphocyte infusion donor (not recorded which). It is not recorded whose cells these are; they may come from a transplant donor. The V and J genes are TRBV12-3 or TRBV12-4 and TRBJ2-2; tentatively, D is TRBD2 (6 bases). CDR3 sequence reads: CASSFGGSTNTGELFF. DNA of the CDR3: TGTGCCAGCAGCTTTGGGGGGAGCACGAACACCGGGGAGCTGTTTTTT.